This T cell receptor (beta chain) was found in a study of T-cell reconstitution after alpha-beta-depleted transplantation in children. The CDR3 is 15 residues long. V was clipped by 0 bases and J by 4 bases; unmatched bases: 5. CDR1 and CDR2 (germline): MGHRA, YSYEKL. Preparation of the TCRbeta library used unique molecular identifiers. TCRdb redid the calling of the PCR reads with MiXCR, one entry per CDR3 protein. Of 700,000 to 950,000 distinct CDR3 sequences detected, about 15% appear once; the ten largest clones hold roughly 4.8%. The clonotype was recovered from a male patient younger than 18 who had a stem cell transplant for acute lymphoblastic leukemia, so the T cells may come from the graft donor. The chain recombines TRBV4-1 with TRBJ2-7; TRBD1 matches at 8 bases. The sequencing used PBMCs, mostly from graft donor cells, collected 360 days after TCRalphabeta/CD19-depleted stem cell transplant. Here the CDR3 reads CASSQEADRGYEQYF. The DNA for the CDR3 is TGCGCCAGCAGCCAAGAGGCAGACAGGGGATACGAGCAGTACTTC.